These T cell receptor beta chains were read from a single sample in a study of blood T cells in healthy people across ages. TCRdb ran MiXCR on the 5' RACE reads and lists one entry per CDR3 protein. The sample carries about 1.4 million distinct CDR3 sequences, approximately 63% recorded once. The sample comprised blood. The source is a man aged 18 to 29 in good health. The CDR3 runs from the conserved cysteine through the conserved F or W. A D gene is named only where the DNA matches it firmly. Some rows mark clone size as missing; the rest say once, few, many or name a class of expanded clone.

j_call	v_call	cdr3_length	d_call	clone_size	cdr3_aa	cdr3_nt
TRBJ2-1	TRBV12-3/TRBV12-4	15	.	.	CASSRQVLAAPEQFF	TGTGCCAGCAGTCGACAGGTCTTAGCGGCCCCCGAGCAGTTCTTC
TRBJ2-7	TRBV24-1	14	TRBD1	few	CATSDSDRGYEQYF	TGTGCCACCAGTGATTCGGACAGGGGCTACGAGCAGTACTTC
TRBJ2-3	TRBV4-2	15	.	.	CASSQVSRWTDTQYF	TGTGCCAGCAGCCAAGTTTCGCGCTGGACAGATACGCAGTATTTT
TRBJ2-7	TRBV15	14	.	.	CATSRGGTPYEQYF	TGTGCCACCAGCAGAGGGGGGACCCCCTACGAGCAGTACTTC
TRBJ2-1	TRBV7-9	15	TRBD2	.	CASSSPTSGSYEQFF	TGTGCCAGCAGCTCCCCGACTAGCGGGAGCTATGAGCAGTTCTTC
TRBJ1-5	TRBV25-1	13	TRBD1	.	CASRDRDNQPQHF	TGTGCCAGCAGGGACAGGGATAATCAGCCCCAGCATTTT
TRBJ2-7	TRBV29-1	17	.	.	CSVIPIPFRDNSYEQYF	TGCAGCGTTATCCCTATACCTTTCCGGGACAACTCCTACGAGCAGTACTTC
TRBJ2-5	TRBV4-1	18	TRBD2	many	CASSQVLAGTSGEETQYF	TGCGCCAGCAGCCAAGTACTAGCGGGGACCTCGGGTGAAGAGACCCAGTACTTC
TRBJ2-2	TRBV28	15	TRBD2	.	CASILSGGDTGELFF	TGTGCCAGCATCCTTAGCGGGGGGGACACCGGGGAGCTGTTTTTT
TRBJ2-3	TRBV12-3/TRBV12-4	13	.	.	CASSPIVADTQYF	TGTGCCAGCAGCCCCATCGTAGCGGATACGCAGTATTTT
TRBJ2-7	TRBV15	17	.	.	CATSRDWGLAFSSEQYF	TGTGCCACCAGCAGAGATTGGGGCCTAGCTTTCAGCAGCGAGCAGTACTTC
TRBJ2-2	TRBV14	13	.	few	CASSQAATGELFF	TGTGCCAGCAGCCAAGCAGCAACCGGGGAGCTGTTTTTT
TRBJ2-5	TRBV3-1	14	.	few	CASRLTGMQETQYF	TGTGCCAGCAGGTTAACAGGGATGCAAGAGACCCAGTACTTC
TRBJ1-2	TRBV4-2	13	.	.	CASSQENPYGYTF	TGTGCCAGCAGCCAAGAGAACCCTTATGGCTACACCTTC
TRBJ2-7	TRBV6-2/TRBV6-3	13	.	.	CASSYETTNEQYF	TGTGCCAGCAGTTACGAGACTACAAACGAGCAGTACTTC
TRBJ2-5	TRBV9	14	.	.	CASSVVDFSKTQYF	TGTGCCAGCAGCGTAGTTGACTTCTCGAAGACCCAGTACTTC
TRBJ2-5	TRBV11-2	14	.	.	CASSLDPEVGTQYF	TGTGCCAGCAGCTTAGATCCCGAGGTCGGGACCCAGTACTTC
TRBJ1-6	TRBV3-1	14	TRBD1	.	CASSRRQGNSPLHF	TGTGCCAGCAGCCGACGACAGGGGAATTCACCCCTCCACTTT
TRBJ2-3	TRBV4-3	17	TRBD2	.	CASSQRTSPFYGDTQYF	TGCGCCAGCAGCCAACGGACTAGCCCTTTCTATGGAGATACGCAGTATTTT
TRBJ2-1	TRBV29-1	14	.	few	CSVATRFSYNEQFF	TGCAGCGTTGCGACTAGGTTCTCCTACAATGAGCAGTTCTTC
TRBJ2-1	TRBV6-2/TRBV6-3	13	.	.	CASHLKGGGEQFF	TGTGCCAGTCACCTTAAGGGGGGGGGTGAGCAGTTCTTC
TRBJ2-7	TRBV20-1	13	.	.	CSAAFERAYEQYF	TGCAGTGCTGCCTTCGAGAGGGCCTACGAGCAGTACTTC
TRBJ2-3	TRBV10-3	13	.	.	CAISPGELDTQYF	TGTGCCATCAGTCCCGGGGAGCTAGATACGCAGTATTTT
TRBJ1-6	TRBV13	16	.	.	CASSSRQVLGDSPLHF	TGTGCCAGCAGCTCCCGACAGGTCCTTGGGGATTCACCCCTCCACTTT
TRBJ2-4	TRBV12-5	15	.	.	CASGPPIGTLNHQYF	TGTGCTAGTGGGCCCCCAATCGGGACTCTTAATCATCAGTACTTC
TRBJ1-4	TRBV3-1	14	.	.	CASSQGRGDEKLFF	TGTGCCAGCAGCCAAGGAAGGGGGGATGAAAAACTGTTTTTT
TRBJ1-5	TRBV12-3/TRBV12-4	18	TRBD1	.	CASSFWTGLPYSNQPQHF	TGTGCCAGCAGTTTTTGGACAGGCCTACCATATAGCAATCAGCCCCAGCATTTT
TRBJ2-2	TRBV25-1	15	.	.	CASSERAGLSGELFF	TGTGCCAGCAGTGAACGGGCAGGGCTTTCCGGGGAGCTGTTTTTT
TRBJ2-1	TRBV7-2	14	.	.	CASSLVGQPDEQFF	TGTGCCAGCAGCTTAGTGGGACAACCGGATGAGCAGTTCTTC
TRBJ2-5	TRBV5-1	16	.	.	CASSLGERPETETQYF	TGCGCCAGCAGCTTGGGGGAGAGACCGGAGACGGAGACCCAGTACTTC
TRBJ2-3	TRBV7-2	16	.	few	CASSLIRDSSTDTQYF	TGTGCCAGCAGCTTAATCCGGGATTCTAGCACAGATACGCAGTATTTT
TRBJ1-6	TRBV4-1	15	.	.	CASSHQHGSGSPLHF	TGCGCCAGCAGCCATCAACACGGCAGTGGTTCACCCCTCCACTTT
TRBJ1-2	TRBV7-9	14	TRBD1	.	CASSRQGMAYGYTF	TGTGCCAGCAGCCGACAGGGGATGGCCTATGGCTACACCTTC
TRBJ2-2	TRBV5-1	15	.	.	CASSLQGSATGELFF	TGCGCCAGCAGCTTGCAGGGCAGCGCAACCGGGGAGCTGTTTTTT
TRBJ1-4	TRBV27	14	.	.	CASSMTLGVEKLFF	TGTGCCAGCAGTATGACATTAGGGGTTGAAAAACTGTTTTTT
TRBJ2-7	TRBV5-1	17	TRBD2	.	CASSFNVLAGGVNEQYF	TGCGCCAGCAGCTTCAACGTACTAGCGGGGGGAGTGAATGAGCAGTACTTC
TRBJ2-2	TRBV4-3	16	TRBD2	.	CASSQDTGGVTGELFF	TGCGCCAGCAGCCAAGATACGGGGGGAGTCACCGGGGAGCTGTTTTTT
TRBJ1-2	TRBV7-2	14	.	.	CASSLGLQDLSYTF	TGTGCCAGCAGCTTAGGCTTACAGGACTTAAGCTACACCTTC
TRBJ2-5	TRBV27	13	.	.	CASSRVGLQTQYF	TGTGCCAGCAGCCGGGTCGGACTTCAGACCCAGTACTTC
TRBJ2-2	TRBV3-1	20	TRBD2	few	CASSQAIGLAGPLGTGELFF	TGTGCCAGCAGCCAAGCTATAGGACTAGCGGGGCCTCTTGGGACCGGGGAGCTGTTTTTT
TRBJ2-7	TRBV11-2	16	TRBD1	.	CASSSEVGQSPYEQYF	TGTGCCAGCAGCTCAGAGGTGGGACAGTCCCCCTACGAGCAGTACTTC
TRBJ2-4	TRBV7-9	12	.	.	CASSLSPANQYF	TGTGCCAGCAGCTTAAGTCCGGCGAATCAGTACTTC
TRBJ2-1	TRBV7-2	15	.	.	CASSLDSLVTTEQFF	TGTGCCAGCAGCTTAGACTCCCTAGTCACTACTGAGCAGTTCTTC
TRBJ2-5	TRBV5-1	15	TRBD1	few	CASSFTDRFEETQYF	TGTGCCAGCAGCTTCACGGACAGGTTCGAGGAGACCCAGTACTTC
TRBJ2-5	TRBV28	12	.	few	CASRTAQETQYF	TGTGCCAGTAGGACAGCCCAAGAGACCCAGTACTTC
TRBJ1-2	TRBV11-2	12	.	.	CASSTDSSGYTF	TGTGCCAGCAGCACCGACAGCTCTGGCTACACCTTC
TRBJ2-4	TRBV5-8	15	.	.	CASSLLGVGRDIQYF	TGTGCCAGCAGCTTGTTAGGCGTGGGGAGAGACATTCAGTACTTC
TRBJ2-3	TRBV7-2	17	TRBD2	.	CASSLVLAGISTDTQYF	TGTGCCAGCAGCTTAGTACTAGCGGGGATTAGCACAGATACGCAGTATTTT
TRBJ2-7	TRBV20-1	21	TRBD2	.	CSARDSAHFATSGRAIYEQYF	TGCAGTGCTAGGGATTCCGCCCACTTTGCGACTAGCGGGAGGGCTATCTACGAGCAGTACTTC
TRBJ2-5	TRBV25-1	15	.	few	CASSELGGVQETQYF	TGTGCCAGCAGTGAATTGGGCGGAGTTCAAGAGACCCAGTACTTC